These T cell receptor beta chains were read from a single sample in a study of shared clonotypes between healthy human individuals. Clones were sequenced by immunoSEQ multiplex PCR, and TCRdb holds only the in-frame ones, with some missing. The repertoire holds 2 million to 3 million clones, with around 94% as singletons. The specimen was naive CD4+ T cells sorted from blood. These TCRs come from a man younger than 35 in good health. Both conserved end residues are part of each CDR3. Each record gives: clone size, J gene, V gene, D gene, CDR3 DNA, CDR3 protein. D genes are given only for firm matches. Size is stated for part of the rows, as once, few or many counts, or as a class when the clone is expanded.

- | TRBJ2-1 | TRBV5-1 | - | TGCGCCAGCAGCACCGGGACCCACAATGAGCAGTTCTTC | CASSTGTHNEQFF
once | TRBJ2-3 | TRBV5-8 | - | TGTGCCAGCAGCTATGGGACATCACGCACAGATACGCAGTATTTT | CASSYGTSRTDTQYF
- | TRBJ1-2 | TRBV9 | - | TGTGCCAGCAGCATTCCGGGACTCTTCTACACCTTC | CASSIPGLFYTF
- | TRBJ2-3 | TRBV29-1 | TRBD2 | TGCAGCGTTGAACCTAGCGGGCCAGATACGCAGTATTTT | CSVEPSGPDTQYF
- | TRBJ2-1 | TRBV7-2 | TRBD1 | TGTGCCAGCACCCCCGGGATGGGACAGGGGAAAAATGAGCAGTTCTTC | CASTPGMGQGKNEQFF
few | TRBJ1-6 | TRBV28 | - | TGTGCCAGCAGTTTAGGCGGCAGTGGCACTTCACCCCTCCACTTT | CASSLGGSGTSPLHF
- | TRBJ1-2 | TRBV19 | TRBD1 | TGTGCCAGTAGTACAGGGGGCGGTGGCTATGGCTACACCTTC | CASSTGGGGYGYTF
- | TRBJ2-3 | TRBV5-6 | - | TGTGCCAGCAGCGCCATTAGAGGGGGAACAGATACGCAGTATTTT | CASSAIRGGTDTQYF
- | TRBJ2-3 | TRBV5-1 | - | TGCGCCAGCACCCAACTGGGGCTTCCAGATACGCAGTATTTT | CASTQLGLPDTQYF
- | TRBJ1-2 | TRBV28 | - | TGTGCCAGCAGTTTTGGCAGCACTAACTATGGCTACACCTTC | CASSFGSTNYGYTF
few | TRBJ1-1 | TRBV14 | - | TGTGCCAGCAGCCCCGCGCAGGGTGGCACTGAAGCTTTCTTT | CASSPAQGGTEAFF
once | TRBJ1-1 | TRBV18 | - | TGTGCCAGCTCACCGGCGGGGTTCCCCGACACTGAAGCTTTCTTT | CASSPAGFPDTEAFF
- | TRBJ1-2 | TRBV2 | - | TGTGCCGTTAGTATAGCAGGGACCTATGGCTACACCTTC | CAVSIAGTYGYTF
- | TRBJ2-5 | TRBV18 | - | TGTGCCAGCTCACCCGGGTCCAGCGAGACCCAGTACTTC | CASSPGSSETQYF
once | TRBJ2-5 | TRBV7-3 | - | TGTGCCAGCAGCTTAACATCTGACTCTGGAGAGACCCAGTACTTC | CASSLTSDSGETQYF
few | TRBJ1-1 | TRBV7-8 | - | TGTGCCAGCAGCGCTTTCATGAACACTGAAGCTTTCTTT | CASSAFMNTEAFF
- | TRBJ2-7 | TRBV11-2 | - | TGTGCCAGCAACAAGAGGACGGACTCCTACGAGCAGTACTTC | CASNKRTDSYEQYF
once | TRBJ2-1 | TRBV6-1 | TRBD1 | TGTGCCAGCAGTAAAGGGACAGGGATAATGGCGGGAAATGAGCAGTTCTTC | CASSKGTGIMAGNEQFF
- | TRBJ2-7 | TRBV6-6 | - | TGTGCCAGCAGTTACGAGACAACCTACGAGCAGTACTTC | CASSYETTYEQYF
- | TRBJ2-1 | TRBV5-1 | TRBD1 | TGCGCCAGCAGCTTCCATGGGACAGGGACTGATGAGCAGTTCTTC | CASSFHGTGTDEQFF
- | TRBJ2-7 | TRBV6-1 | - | TGTGCCAGCAGCTCGGGGACGCAGACCTACGAGCAGTACTTC | CASSSGTQTYEQYF
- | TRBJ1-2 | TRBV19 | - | TGTGCCAGTAGCACAGGGACCTATGGCTACACCTTC | CASSTGTYGYTF
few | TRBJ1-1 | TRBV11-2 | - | TGTGCCAGCAGCTTAGAACCCACTGAAGCTTTCTTT | CASSLEPTEAFF
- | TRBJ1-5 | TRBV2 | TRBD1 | TGTGCCAGCAGTGAACCGAATAAGGGGGCGAGCAATCAGCCCCAGCATTTT | CASSEPNKGASNQPQHF
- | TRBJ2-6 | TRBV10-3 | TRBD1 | TGTGCCATCAGTGAGGAGTTCCACGGGACAGCCGTTACTGGGGCCAACGTCCTGACTTTC | CAISEEFHGTAVTGANVLTF
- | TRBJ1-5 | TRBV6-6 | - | TGTGCCAGCAGTTATATCGGCAGAGATCAGCCCCAGCATTTT | CASSYIGRDQPQHF
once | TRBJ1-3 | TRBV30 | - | TGTGCCTGGACCTCTGGGCCAAGTGCTGGAAACACCATATATTTT | CAWTSGPSAGNTIYF
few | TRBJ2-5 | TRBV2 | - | TGTGCCAGCAGACTAGAGACCCAGTACTTC | CASRLETQYF